Each of the 22 T cell receptor beta chains below was sequenced from the same sample in a study of cytotoxic CD8 clonotypes in ibrutinib-treated CLL. TCRdb keeps only in-frame clones here, not all; method: immunoSEQ multiplex PCR. The table shows some 290,000 clones, with around four fifths occurring only once. Material: PBMCs, obtained before ibrutinib treatment. The receptors originated from a human donor with chronic lymphocytic leukemia.

This clone was found a few times. This chain's CDR3 is CASSLGLGSYEQYF. The CDR3 nucleotides are TGTGCCAGCAGCTTAGGTCTCGGCTCCTACGAGCAGTACTTC. The genes are TRBV7-2 and TRBJ2-7; unclear D gene. The CDR3 extends over 14 amino acids. Germline CDR1 SGHTA, CDR2 FQGNSA. V shed 1 base and J shed 0 bases, with 7 bases lying between them.

This sequence joins TRBV30 and TRBJ2-1; unclear D gene. Germline CDR1 GTSNPN, CDR2 SVGIG (reference sequence). With 6 bases removed from V and 4 bases from J, the gap between germline ends came to 7 bases. CDR3 length: 11 residues. CDR3 DNA: TGTGCCTGTCAAGGATACAATGAGCAGTTCTTC. It encodes CACQGYNEQFF.

The rearrangement links TRBV5-4 to TRBJ2-7; the D gene could be TRBD1 or TRBD2 (5 bases each). In germline, CDR1 is SGHNT, CDR2 YYREEE (reference sequence). The CDR3 covers 16 residues. The germline V and J ends were trimmed by 3 bases and 0 bases, with 16 bases remaining between them. The CDR3 spells CASSWDPAPYSYEQYF. The CDR3 DNA sequence: TGTGCCAGCAGCTGGGACCCAGCTCCATACTCCTACGAGCAGTACTTC. The variable domain in full, completed from reference TRBV5-4 and TRBJ2-7, reads ETGVTQSPTHLIKTRGQQVTLRCSSQSGHNTVSWYQQALGQGPQFIFQYYREEENGRGNFPPRFSGLQFPNYSSELNVNALELDDSALYLCASSWDPAPYSYEQYFGPGTRLTVT.

The chain is built from TRBV5-4 and TRBJ1-2; no clear D. The V gene's germline CDR1 is SGHNT and CDR2 YYREEE (reference sequence). The CDR3 has 16 amino acids. V was clipped by 0 bases and J by 8 bases, with 20 bases between them. The CDR3 is CASSLASGASLGGYTF. The CDR3 nucleotides are TGTGCCAGCAGCTTGGCGTCAGGCGCCTCCCTGGGGGGCTACACCTTC.

The chain recombines TRBV9 with TRBJ2-7; D is perhaps TRBD2 (6 bases). V was trimmed by 3 bases and J by 4 bases, leaving 11 bases between them. Germline assignment: CDR1 SGDLS and CDR2 YYNGEE. This CDR3 spans 13 amino acids. The CDR3 DNA is TGTGCCAGCAGCGCGTTAGGGACTTACGAGCAGTACTTC. Amino acid sequence: CASSALGTYEQYF.

The V and J genes are TRBV29-1 and TRBJ1-4; TRBD1 aligns across 7 bases. The CDR3 has 14 amino acids. Unmatched junction bases numbered 8, after V lost 5 bases and J lost 5 bases. Germline V gene lookup returns CDR1 SQVTM and CDR2 ANQGSEA. CDR3 DNA: TGCAGCGTTCAAGGGACAGAGACAAATGAAAAACTGTTTTTT. Its translation: CSVQGTETNEKLFF.

V gene TRBV11-3 combines with J gene TRBJ2-3, with a weak D call TRBD2 (5 bases). Germline V gene data show CDR1 as SGHNT and CDR2 as YENEEA. The V gene lost 0 bases and the J gene lost 8 bases, with 12 bases spanning the gap. The CDR3 has 14 residues. The CDR3, as DNA: TGTGCCAGCAGCTTAGATAGTACTAGATCTACGCAGTATTTT. Translating gives CASSLDSTRSTQYF.

The V and J genes are TRBV28 and TRBJ2-5, with 10 positions matching TRBD1. The junction had 6 bases not matched to a gene; V was cut back by 4 bases and J by 4 bases. The CDR3 extends over 15 amino acids. Germline V gene data show CDR1 as MDHEN and CDR2 as SYDVKM. Here the CDR3 reads CASSSGTGVGETQYF. DNA for the CDR3: TGTGCCAGCAGTTCCGGGACAGGGGTGGGAGAGACCCAGTACTTC.

The chain links TRBV5-5 to TRBJ2-3; either TRBD1 or TRBD2 may supply D (6 bases each). Germline V gene sequence: CDR1 SGHKS, CDR2 YYEKEE (reference sequence). The V gene lost 0 bases and the J gene lost 3 bases, with 14 bases spanning the gap. CDR3 size: 16 residues. DNA of the CDR3: TGTGCCAGCAGCTTGGAACCGGGGGCGGGGACAGATACGCAGTATTTT. It encodes CASSLEPGAGTDTQYF. Filled out from reference TRBV5-5 and TRBJ2-3, the complete variable domain reads DAGVTQSPTHLIKTRGQQVTLRCSPISGHKSVSWYQQVLGQGPQFIFQYYEKEERGRGNFPDRFSARQFPNYSSELNVNALLLGDSALYLCASSLEPGAGTDTQYFGPGTRLTVL.

This chain connects TRBV27 to TRBJ1-5; TRBD1 is a possible D gene (5 bases). Germline CDR1 reads MNHEY; CDR2 reads SMNVEV (reference sequence). Deletions cut 5 bases from V and 0 bases from J, with 11 bases between. The CDR3 contains 15 residues. This CDR3 reads CASSDDSYSNQPQHF. CDR3 DNA sequence: TGTGCCAGCAGTGACGACAGTTATAGCAATCAGCCCCAGCATTTT.

Of note for this clone: Its ends do not fully match the called genes, so a read error is possible. CDR3 in DNA: TGTGCTAGCAGCTTAGGACAGTTTAGCACAGATACGCAGTATTTT. It specifies CASSLGQFSTDTQYF. V gene TRBV7-7 combines with J gene TRBJ2-3, with D tentatively TRBD1 (6 bases). The CDR3 extends over 15 amino acids. Germline V gene lookup returns CDR1 SSHAT and CDR2 FNYEAQ (reference sequence).

V usage is TRBV4-3 and J usage is TRBJ2-7; maybe TRBD2 (6 bases). The CDR3 totals 15 residues. CDR1 is LGHNA, CDR2 YSLEER, per germline. Trimming shortened V by 3 bases and J by 3 bases, and 15 bases separated the two germline ends. The CDR3 nucleotides read TGCGCCAGCAGCCAGTATAGCGGAGACTACTACGAGCAGTACTTC. It yields the protein CASSQYSGDYYEQYF.

In its sample, this clone was seen a few times. The chain combines TRBV11-2 with TRBJ2-1, with 12 positions matching TRBD2. The CDR3 totals 17 residues. Germline V gene sequence: CDR1 SGHAT, CDR2 FQNNGV. J gave up 1 base and V 7 bases, and 8 bases lay outside the gene matches. CDR3 DNA sequence: TGTGCCAGCACCGTGACTAGCGGGAGTAGGTCCTACAATGAGCAGTTCTTC. Protein product: CASTVTSGSRSYNEQFF. The whole variable domain, remainder taken from reference TRBV11-2 and TRBJ2-1, is EAGVAQSPRYKIIEKRQSVAFWCNPISGHATLYWYQQILGQGPKLLIQFQNNGVVDDSQLPKDRFSAERLKGVDSTLKIQPAKLEDSAVYLCASTVTSGSRSYNEQFFGPGTRLTVL.

This chain uses TRBV6-1 with TRBJ2-5; possible D gene TRBD1, 5 bases. The V end lost 4 bases, the J end lost 2 bases, and 8 bases lay between the germline ends. The CDR3 totals 13 residues. The germline gives CDR1 MNHNS, CDR2 SASEGT. The CDR3 protein is CASSGQSQETQYF. In nucleotides, the CDR3 is TGTGCCAGCAGTGGACAGTCACAAGAGACCCAGTACTTC.

The rearrangement uses TRBV5-8 and TRBJ1-1, with TRBD1 identical over 7 bases. Germline V gene sequence: CDR1 SGHTS, CDR2 YDEGEE. With V trimmed by 4 bases and J by 4 bases, 4 bases remained unmatched. This CDR3 has 13 residues. CDR3: CASSPGQTTEAFF. The CDR3 DNA sequence: TGTGCCAGCAGCCCGGGACAGACCACTGAAGCTTTCTTT.

This clone was observed once. This sequence joins TRBV7-9 and TRBJ2-2; 7 positions match TRBD2. The V segment lost 5 bases and the J segment 0 bases; nucleotides outside the gene matches: 3. This CDR3 has 15 residues. Germline V lookup: CDR1 SEHNR, CDR2 FQNEAQ (reference sequence). CDR3 in amino acids: CASSVGLANTGELFF. The CDR3 DNA follows: TGTGCCAGCAGCGTCGGACTAGCGAACACCGGGGAGCTGTTTTTT.

The chain has TRBV29-1 and TRBJ1-2; 9 bases are a match to TRBD1. Germline lookup yields CDR1 SQVTM and CDR2 ANQGSEA. After removal of 0 bases from V and 4 bases from J, the junction contained 6 bases not matched to a gene. The CDR3 extends over 15 amino acids. CDR3 in DNA: TGCAGCGTTGAAGATCCCTCGACAGGGGGCTATGGCTACACCTTC. Amino acid sequence: CSVEDPSTGGYGYTF.

CDR3 nucleotides: TGTGCCTGGAGTGTTGGGGGATCCTATGGCTACACCTTC. This encodes CAWSVGGSYGYTF. V usage is TRBV30 and J usage is TRBJ1-2; perhaps TRBD1 as D (5 bases). The CDR3 spans 13 residues. The germline V gene encodes CDR1 GTSNPN and CDR2 SVGIG (reference sequence). V was pared by 0 bases and J by 4 bases, with 9 bases between.

This clone was seen just once. The chain links TRBV29-1 to TRBJ2-3; weak D call: TRBD2 (5 bases). The V end lost 8 bases, the J end lost 3 bases, and 9 bases lay between the germline ends. This CDR3 comprises 11 residues. In germline, CDR1 is SQVTM, CDR2 ANQGSEA. CDR3 DNA sequence: TGCAGCCTGGGGAGAACAGATACGCAGTATTTT. Protein: CSLGRTDTQYF.

The genes are TRBV19 and TRBJ2-5, with 10 nucleotides matching TRBD2. This CDR3 has 14 residues. The ends lost 4 bases at V and 5 bases at J; junction bases unmatched: 4. Germline CDR1 LNHDA, CDR2 SQIVND (reference sequence). The CDR3 sequence is CASSRVAGGETQYF. The CDR3 nucleotides read TGTGCCAGTAGTAGGGTAGCGGGAGGTGAGACCCAGTACTTC.

V gene TRBV10-3 combines with J gene TRBJ2-5; D ambiguous. Per germline, CDR1 ENHRY and CDR2 SYGVKD. CDR3 length: 13 residues. Trimming removed 4 bases from V and 7 bases from J, with 13 bases in between. CDR3 nucleotides: TGTGCCATCAGTGGCGGTCGGGCCGGGACCCAGTACTTC. Its protein product is CAISGGRAGTQYF.

The CDR3, as DNA: TGTGCCAGTAGTAATTTCCGAGATACGCAGTATTTT. It encodes CASSNFRDTQYF. The V gene is TRBV19, the J gene TRBJ2-3; D uncertain. The CDR3 has 12 residues. Germline loops: CDR1 LNHDA, CDR2 SQIVND (reference sequence). Trimming pared 4 bases from V and 5 bases from J, leaving 7 bases between.